This is a list of T cell receptor beta chains from one sample in a study of blood T cell repertoires in COVID-19. The repertoire was sequenced with immunoSEQ multiplex PCR; TCRdb's copy has only in-frame clones and lacks some. The sample lists fewer than 300,000 clones, approximately 81% occurring once. Sample: peripheral blood. The receptors shown here come from a woman between 55 and 75 years old with active or convalescent COVID-19. The CDR3 runs from the conserved cysteine through the conserved F or W. The order of the fields is V gene, CDR3 length, D gene, J gene, clone size, CDR3 protein, CDR3 DNA. The D gene is left open where the match is weak. Clone size is given for some rows only: seen once, a few or many times, or a class if the clone is expanded.

V: TRBV19; length: 14; D: NA; J: TRBJ2-7; size: NA; CDR3: CASSMGSTGYEQYF; DNA: TGTGCCAGTAGTATGGGGTCCACAGGTTACGAGCAGTACTTC
V: TRBV11-3; length: 14; D: TRBD2; J: TRBJ2-3; size: NA; CDR3: CASSVGTSADTQYF; DNA: TGTGCCAGCAGCGTCGGGACTAGCGCTGATACGCAGTATTTT
V: TRBV15; length: 17; D: NA; J: TRBJ1-2; size: NA; CDR3: CATSGVGRDTLNYGYTF; DNA: TGTGCCACCAGCGGAGTGGGCCGGGACACCTTAAACTATGGCTACACCTTC
V: TRBV7-2; length: 16; D: TRBD1; J: TRBJ2-3; size: NA; CDR3: CASSSQQGTGTDTQYF; DNA: TGTGCCAGCAGCAGTCAACAGGGGACAGGCACAGATACGCAGTATTTT
V: TRBV27; length: 17; D: NA; J: TRBJ2-1; size: NA; CDR3: CASSPLKGGGYEGQQFF; DNA: TGTGCCAGCAGTCCCTTGAAGGGTGGAGGGTATGAGGGTCAGCAGTTCTTC
V: TRBV5-6; length: 15; D: TRBD2; J: TRBJ2-3; size: NA; CDR3: CASSRGLAGADTQYF; DNA: TGTGCCAGCAGCCGGGGACTAGCGGGGGCAGATACGCAGTATTTT
V: TRBV2; length: 15; D: NA; J: TRBJ2-1; size: NA; CDR3: CASRERGGYYNEQFF; DNA: TGTGCCAGCAGGGAAAGGGGGGGCTACTACAATGAGCAGTTCTTC
V: TRBV18; length: 17; D: NA; J: TRBJ1-1; size: NA; CDR3: CASSPKSAPTDISEAFF; DNA: TGTGCCAGCTCACCAAAATCCGCCCCGACAGATATATCTGAAGCTTTCTTT
V: TRBV4-1; length: 13; D: NA; J: TRBJ2-3; size: NA; CDR3: CASSQDRVNTQYF; DNA: TGCGCCAGCAGCCAAGATCGGGTTAATACGCAGTATTTT
V: TRBV7-9; length: 15; D: NA; J: TRBJ1-2; size: few; CDR3: CASSPQGLANYGYTF; DNA: TGTGCCAGCAGCCCCCAGGGGTTAGCTAACTATGGCTACACCTTC
V: TRBV15; length: 15; D: NA; J: TRBJ1-1; size: NA; CDR3: CATSRDPSEMTEAFF; DNA: TGTGCCACCAGCAGAGACCCCAGCGAGATGACTGAAGCTTTCTTT
V: TRBV2; length: 17; D: NA; J: TRBJ1-2; size: NA; CDR3: CASSEALLGQNVYGYTF; DNA: TGTGCCAGCAGTGAAGCGCTTCTGGGGCAAAATGTTTATGGCTACACCTTC
V: TRBV12-3/TRBV12-4; length: 12; D: NA; J: TRBJ1-1; size: NA; CDR3: CASSFGGAEAFF; DNA: TGTGCCAGCAGTTTCGGGGGGGCTGAAGCTTTCTTT
V: TRBV27; length: 19; D: TRBD1; J: TRBJ2-5; size: NA; CDR3: CASSFSPGQGAPRSETQYF; DNA: TGTGCCAGCAGTTTCTCCCCGGGACAGGGCGCTCCGAGGTCAGAGACCCAGTACTTC
V: TRBV7-6; length: 15; D: NA; J: TRBJ2-7; size: NA; CDR3: CASSLADTVSYEQYF; DNA: TGTGCCAGCAGCTTAGCTGACACAGTCTCCTACGAGCAGTACTTC
V: TRBV12-3/TRBV12-4; length: 13; D: NA; J: TRBJ1-5; size: few; CDR3: CASSFSGNQPQHF; DNA: TGTGCCAGCAGTTTTTCGGGGAATCAGCCCCAGCATTTT
V: TRBV10-1; length: 18; D: TRBD1; J: TRBJ2-6; size: NA; CDR3: CASSGGRDRASGANVLTF; DNA: TGCGCCAGCAGTGGTGGCCGGGACAGGGCCTCTGGGGCCAACGTCCTGACTTTC
V: TRBV5-4; length: 17; D: TRBD2; J: TRBJ2-3; size: NA; CDR3: CASSLGSSGGATDTQYF; DNA: TGTGCCAGCAGCTTGGGGTCTAGCGGGGGGGCCACAGATACGCAGTATTTT
V: TRBV14; length: 14; D: NA; J: TRBJ2-7; size: few; CDR3: CASSPRDISYEQYF; DNA: TGTGCCAGCAGCCCCCGGGACATCTCCTACGAGCAGTACTTC
V: TRBV2; length: 15; D: TRBD1; J: TRBJ2-1; size: few; CDR3: CASSPDREAYNEQFF; DNA: TGTGCCAGCAGCCCGGACAGGGAAGCCTACAATGAGCAGTTCTTC
V: TRBV5-1; length: 14; D: NA; J: TRBJ1-2; size: NA; CDR3: CASSYGQGRDGYTF; DNA: TGCGCCAGCAGTTACGGTCAGGGTCGGGATGGCTACACCTTC
V: TRBV2; length: 17; D: TRBD1; J: TRBJ1-3; size: NA; CDR3: CARKRTGPKGSGNTIYF; DNA: TGTGCCAGGAAGCGGACAGGGCCTAAGGGCTCTGGAAACACCATATATTTT
V: TRBV30; length: 13; D: TRBD1; J: TRBJ1-2; size: NA; CDR3: CAWLPGTGYGYTF; DNA: TGTGCCTGGCTACCTGGGACAGGGTATGGCTACACCTTC
V: TRBV18; length: 12; D: NA; J: TRBJ2-1; size: NA; CDR3: CASSPRSGEVFF; DNA: TGTGCCAGCTCACCAAGATCGGGGGAAGTGTTCTTC
V: TRBV10-2; length: 14; D: NA; J: TRBJ1-4; size: NA; CDR3: CASSVGRGNEKLFF; DNA: TGCGCCAGCAGTGTGGGCCGGGGTAATGAAAAACTGTTTTTT
V: TRBV12-3/TRBV12-4; length: 13; D: NA; J: TRBJ2-7; size: NA; CDR3: CASSQSGKYEQYF; DNA: TGTGCCAGCAGTCAATCCGGGAAATACGAGCAGTACTTC
V: TRBV19; length: 14; D: NA; J: TRBJ1-4; size: NA; CDR3: CASSPSGGREKLFF; DNA: TGTGCCAGTAGCCCGAGCGGGGGGCGAGAAAAACTGTTTTTT
V: TRBV2; length: 12; D: NA; J: TRBJ1-2; size: few; CDR3: CASRQGWYGYTF; DNA: TGTGCCAGCAGGCAGGGTTGGTATGGCTACACCTTC
V: TRBV25-1; length: 11; D: NA; J: TRBJ1-3; size: NA; CDR3: CASYSGNTIYF; DNA: TGTGCCAGCTACTCTGGAAACACCATATATTTT
V: TRBV25-1; length: 16; D: TRBD2; J: TRBJ2-3; size: NA; CDR3: CASSEYRGGRTDTQYF; DNA: TGTGCCAGCAGTGAATATCGGGGGGGGCGAACAGATACGCAGTATTTT
V: TRBV5-6; length: 13; D: NA; J: TRBJ1-2; size: NA; CDR3: CASSLLQGFPGTF; DNA: TGTGCCAGCAGCTTGTTACAGGGTTTCCCCGGCACCTTC
V: TRBV13; length: 14; D: TRBD1; J: TRBJ2-6; size: NA; CDR3: CASRRQGRANVLTF; DNA: TGTGCCAGCAGGAGACAGGGACGGGCCAACGTCCTGACTTTC
V: TRBV12-3/TRBV12-4; length: 13; D: NA; J: TRBJ2-5; size: NA; CDR3: CASRQGGPGTQYF; DNA: TGTGCCAGCAGGCAGGGAGGCCCAGGGACCCAGTACTTC
V: TRBV19; length: 18; D: TRBD1; J: TRBJ1-5; size: few; CDR3: CASSEIPGQGVWNQPQHF; DNA: TGTGCCAGTAGTGAGATCCCGGGACAGGGGGTTTGGAATCAGCCCCAGCATTTT
V: TRBV6-2/TRBV6-3; length: 17; D: TRBD1; J: TRBJ2-5; size: NA; CDR3: CASSPLRGQGAQETQYF; DNA: TGTGCCAGCAGTCCCCTTCGGGGACAGGGGGCGCAAGAGACCCAGTACTTC
V: TRBV12-1; length: 18; D: NA; J: TRBJ2-3; size: NA; CDR3: CASSWTSGGVTSTDTQYF; DNA: TGTGCCAGCAGCTGGACTAGCGGGGGGGTAACTAGCACAGATACGCAGTATTTT
V: TRBV5-1; length: 15; D: TRBD1; J: TRBJ2-7; size: NA; CDR3: CASSFTGTGYGEQYF; DNA: TGCGCCAGCAGCTTCACTGGGACAGGTTACGGCGAGCAGTACTTC
V: TRBV27; length: 15; D: TRBD1; J: TRBJ1-1; size: NA; CDR3: CASSRVTGVNTEAFF; DNA: TGTGCCAGCAGTAGGGTGACAGGGGTGAACACTGAAGCTTTCTTT
V: TRBV28; length: 15; D: TRBD1; J: TRBJ1-5; size: NA; CDR3: CASSPRQGRNQPQHF; DNA: TGTGCCAGCAGTCCCAGACAGGGCAGAAATCAGCCCCAGCATTTT
V: TRBV7-3; length: 13; D: NA; J: TRBJ1-1; size: NA; CDR3: CASSLEANTEAFF; DNA: TGTGCCAGCAGCTTAGAGGCGAACACTGAAGCTTTCTTT
V: TRBV7-3; length: 14; D: TRBD1; J: TRBJ1-1; size: NA; CDR3: CASSDDRGETEAFF; DNA: TGTGCCAGCAGCGACGACAGGGGGGAGACTGAAGCTTTCTTT
V: TRBV7-9; length: 14; D: NA; J: TRBJ1-1; size: NA; CDR3: CASSHTGMDTEAFF; DNA: TGTGCCAGCAGCCACACAGGGATGGACACTGAAGCTTTCTTT
V: TRBV6-6; length: 13; D: NA; J: TRBJ1-5; size: NA; CDR3: CASSYSPSQPQHF; DNA: TGTGCCAGCAGTTACTCCCCCTCCCAGCCCCAGCATTTT
V: TRBV19; length: 15; D: TRBD1; J: TRBJ1-1; size: NA; CDR3: CATYRDRDFYTEAFF; DNA: TGTGCCACATACCGGGACAGGGACTTTTACACTGAAGCTTTCTTT
V: TRBV4-1; length: 16; D: TRBD2; J: TRBJ2-2; size: once; CDR3: CASSHPLAGDTGELFF; DNA: TGCGCCAGCAGCCACCCTCTAGCGGGGGACACCGGGGAGCTGTTTTTT
V: TRBV6-6; length: 14; D: TRBD1; J: TRBJ1-1; size: NA; CDR3: CASSRDRINTEAFF; DNA: TGTGCCAGCAGTCGGGACAGGATAAACACTGAAGCTTTCTTT